This TCR beta chain was captured in a study of blood T cell repertoires in COVID-19. At the level of the study: The origin of the acute and convalescent COVID-19 samples was the United States, Italy and Spain. The cDNA or gDNA used as material had been derived from T cells, B-cell-depleted T cells, or PBMCs.

Profiling relied on immunoSEQ multiplex PCR, and the TCRdb table lists in-frame clones only, not all of them. Among about 190,000 clones listed, nearly 90% were seen once. The CDR3 extends over 17 amino acids. V was shortened by 0 bases and J by 0 bases, with 9 bases between the two germline ends. In germline, CDR1 is MGHRA, CDR2 YSYEKL. V gene TRBV4-1 combines with J gene TRBJ2-6; D remains unclear. This clonotype was sampled from a man between 50 and 59 years old with acute or convalescent COVID-19. The specimen sequenced was peripheral blood. The CDR3 loop is CASSQERRVSGANVLTF. In DNA form, the CDR3 reads TGCGCCAGCAGCCAAGAAAGAAGAGTCTCTGGGGCCAACGTCCTGACTTTC.